Below are 28 T cell receptor beta chains sequenced from a single sample in a study of long-term antiretroviral therapy in people with HIV. Survey-level immunoSEQ v3.0 assays were run. Repertoires were generated with immunoSEQ multiplex PCR, while TCRdb's copy carries only in-frame clones and drops some. This sample has tens of thousands of clones; roughly 82% occur once, and the top ten carry about 5.1%. Source: unsorted PBMCs, taken 1.1 years before starting antiretroviral therapy. These receptors were taken from a woman younger than 45 with HIV.

The rearrangement joins TRBV7-6 to TRBJ2-7, with TRBD1 matching over 7 bases. The V gene end was trimmed by 5 bases and the J gene end by 1 base; junction bases not matched to a gene: 5. This CDR3 spans 14 amino acids. Germline CDR1 SGHVS, CDR2 FNYEAQ. CDR3 residues: CASSVRQGSYEQYV. The CDR3 DNA reads TGTGCCAGCAGCGTAAGACAGGGTTCCTACGAGCAGTACGTC.

This clone was counted only a few times. CDR3 DNA sequence: TGTGCCAGCAGCCCCGACGGTGGCGAGCAGTTCTTC. Translating gives CASSPDGGEQFF. J is TRBJ2-1 and V is TRBV28; D is ambiguous. V was cut by 6 bases and J by 10 bases, with 13 bases left in between. CDR3 length equals 12 residues. CDR1 is MDHEN, CDR2 SYDVKM, per germline. The variable domain in full, with the rest retrieved from reference TRBV28 and TRBJ2-1, is DVKVTQSSRYLVKRTGEKVFLECVQDMDHENMFWYRQDPGLGLRLIYFSYDVKMKEKGDIPEGYSVSREKKERFSLILESASTNQTSMYLCASSPDGGEQFFGPGTRLTVL.

This chain uses TRBV5-6 with TRBJ2-3, with D possibly being TRBD1 or TRBD2 (5 bases each). The V end lost 3 bases, the J end lost 2 bases, and 10 bases lay between the germline ends. CDR1 is SGHDT and CDR2 is YYEEEE in the germline V gene. The CDR3 has 14 residues. CDR3 DNA: TGTGCCAGCAGCTCGGGACGGTACACAGATACGCAGTATTTT. Residues: CASSSGRYTDTQYF.

The gene calls are TRBV5-4 and TRBJ2-5, with D possibly TRBD1 on 7 matching bases. CDR3 size: 13 residues. V was trimmed by 4 bases and J by 5 bases, leaving 12 bases between them. In germline, CDR1 is SGHNT, CDR2 YYREEE (reference sequence). The CDR3, as DNA: TGTGCCAGCAGCCCCCAGGGGGGCGAGACCCAGTACTTC. Amino acids: CASSPQGGETQYF. Supplemented by reference TRBV5-4 and TRBJ2-5, the full variable domain reads ETGVTQSPTHLIKTRGQQVTLRCSSQSGHNTVSWYQQALGQGPQFIFQYYREEENGRGNFPPRFSGLQFPNYSSELNVNALELDDSALYLCASSPQGGETQYFGPGTRLLVL.

The chain recombines TRBV2 with TRBJ2-1; D gene unclear. The V end lost 6 bases, the J end lost 1 base, and 7 bases lay between the germline ends. The CDR3 contains 13 residues. Looked up from germline, CDR1 is SNHLY and CDR2 is FYNNEI. CDR3 amino acids: CASRGRSYNEQFF. CDR3 in DNA: TGTGCCAGCAGAGGGCGATCCTACAATGAGCAGTTCTTC.

The CDR3 is CASSLDYSNTEAFF. As DNA, the CDR3 is TGTGCCAGCAGCTTGGATTACAGCAACACTGAAGCTTTCTTT. The chain joins TRBV5-4 to TRBJ1-1, with no clear D. The CDR3 has 14 amino acids. Germline CDR1 and CDR2: SGHNT and YYREEE (reference sequence). Deletions cut 0 bases from V and 2 bases from J, with 8 bases between.

The J gene is TRBJ1-2, the V gene TRBV15; D is undetermined. V lost 0 bases to trimming and J lost 5 bases, with 7 bases between them. CDR1 is LNHNV, CDR2 YYDKDF, per germline (reference sequence). The CDR3 loop spans 13 amino acids. CDR3 in DNA: TGTGCCACCAGCAGAGATAGGGTATATGGCTACACCTTC. It specifies CATSRDRVYGYTF. The entire variable domain, with the rest obtained from reference TRBV15 and TRBJ1-2, is as follows: DAMVIQNPRYQVTQFGKPVTLSCSQTLNHNVMYWYQQKSSQAPKLLFHYYDKDFNNEADTPDNFQSRRPNTSFCFLDIRSPGLGDTAMYLCATSRDRVYGYTFGSGTRLTVV.

This CDR3 is CSVARDRGSDTQYF. The DNA of the CDR3 is TGCAGCGTTGCGAGGGACAGGGGATCAGATACGCAGTATTTT. The chain combines TRBV29-1 with TRBJ2-3, with TRBD1 identical over 10 bases. Trimming took 4 bases from V and 4 from J; bases not matched to a gene: 5. Germline loops: CDR1 SQVTM, CDR2 ANQGSEA. The CDR3 covers 14 residues.

The chain joins TRBV5-1 to TRBJ1-1, with D perhaps TRBD1 (6 bases). Germline V gene lookup returns CDR1 SGHRS and CDR2 YFSETQ. V was clipped by 2 bases and J by 0 bases, with 11 bases between them. This CDR3 contains 15 residues. CDR3: CASSFLQGLNTEAFF. The CDR3 DNA follows: TGCGCCAGCAGCTTTTTACAGGGATTGAACACTGAAGCTTTCTTT.

The chain couples TRBV18 to TRBJ2-7; the match to TRBD1 covers 9 bases. CDR3 length: 15 residues. CDR1 is KGHSH and CDR2 is LQKENI in the germline V gene. J lost 4 bases, V lost 3 bases, and 7 bases had no gene match. CDR3: CASSPQGQGQYEQYF. DNA of the CDR3: TGTGCCAGCTCACCCCAGGGACAGGGTCAGTACGAGCAGTACTTC.

The chain links TRBV27 to TRBJ1-2; tentative D call: TRBD1 (6 bases). CDR3 length equals 12 residues. Looked up from germline, CDR1 is MNHEY and CDR2 is SMNVEV (reference sequence). V gave up 8 bases and J gave up 3 bases, with 10 bases separating them. For the CDR3, the DNA is TGTGCCAGCGGAGGGGGGTACTATGGCTACACCTTC. It specifies CASGGGYYGYTF.

The rearrangement links TRBV5-1 to TRBJ2-1; 10 nucleotides match TRBD2. The germline gives CDR1 SGHRS, CDR2 YFSETQ. CDR3 size: 17 residues. V was clipped by 4 bases and J by 0 bases; unmatched bases: 7. CDR3 bases: TGCGCCAGCAGCCCGCAACCTAGCGGGAGCTCCTACAATGAGCAGTTCTTC. This codes for CASSPQPSGSSYNEQFF.

This clone was observed once. The chain couples TRBV4-1 to TRBJ2-1, with TRBD1 matching over 8 bases. Losses at the gene ends were 1 base for V and 8 bases for J; bases not matched to a gene: 10. The length of the CDR3 is 16 residues. Germline CDR1 reads MGHRA; CDR2 reads YSYEKL. The CDR3 bases are TGCGCCAGCAGCCAAGTACCAGGACAGGGTGTCCATGAGCAGTTCTTC. Its translation: CASSQVPGQGVHEQFF.

This chain joins TRBV5-1 and TRBJ2-6; D may correspond to TRBD1 or TRBD2 (5 bases each). The CDR3 consists of 14 residues. CDR1 and CDR2 from the germline V gene are SGHRS and YFSETQ. V was cut by 9 bases and J by 0 bases, with 10 bases left in between. CDR3 loop: CATSGGSGANVLTF. In nucleotides, the CDR3 is TGCGCCACCTCTGGGGGCTCTGGGGCCAACGTCCTGACTTTC.

This clone is medium-sized by share. The rearrangement joins TRBV2 to TRBJ1-1; the D gene is possibly TRBD1 (6 bases). Looked up from germline, CDR1 is SNHLY and CDR2 is FYNNEI. Trimming removed 4 bases from V and 5 bases from J, with 11 bases in between. This CDR3 is 13 amino acids long. In DNA, the CDR3 is TGTGCCAGCAGTGCGGGGGCTTTGACTGAAGCTTTCTTT. As protein: CASSAGALTEAFF.

J is TRBJ1-1 and V is TRBV4-1; D not certain. Per the germline V gene, CDR1 is MGHRA and CDR2 is YSYEKL. V gave up 4 bases and J gave up 1 base, with 7 bases separating them. The CDR3 is 13 residues long. CDR3 DNA: TGCGCCAGCAGCCGCGGGAGGAACACTGAAGCTTTCTTT. It is translated as CASSRGRNTEAFF.

The V gene is TRBV11-2, the J gene TRBJ1-5, with TRBD1 as a possible D gene (6 bases). With 5 bases removed from V and 4 bases from J, the gap between germline ends came to 12 bases. The CDR3 length is 14 residues. Germline values: CDR1 SGHAT, CDR2 FQNNGV. The CDR3 bases are TGTGCCAGCAGCCGTGACAGGTCAAATCAGCCCCAGCATTTT. It translates to CASSRDRSNQPQHF.

The chain has TRBV9 and TRBJ2-1; no reliable D call. V was cut by 1 base and J by 5 bases, with 4 bases left in between. This CDR3 has 12 residues. Germline V gives CDR1 SGDLS, CDR2 YYNGEE. The CDR3 DNA is TGTGCCAGCAGCGTAAGCAACAATGAGCAGTTCTTC. This sequence encodes CASSVSNNEQFF.

The chain couples TRBV5-1 to TRBJ1-3; D uncertain. CDR1 and CDR2 from the germline V gene are SGHRS and YFSETQ. V was clipped by 0 bases and J by 0 bases, with 4 bases between them. The CDR3 is made up of 14 amino acids. The CDR3 here is CASSLAVSGNTIYF. The DNA of the CDR3 is TGCGCCAGCAGCTTGGCGGTCTCTGGAAACACCATATATTTT.

V usage is TRBV30 and J usage is TRBJ1-1; perhaps TRBD1 as D (5 bases). Germline-derived CDR1 and CDR2 are GTSNPN and SVGIG (reference sequence). CDR3 length: 11 amino acids. Trimming left V 3 bases short and J 8 bases short, with 10 bases between. The CDR3 loop is CAWRVGPEAFF. The DNA of the CDR3 is TGTGCCTGGAGGGTGGGGCCCGAAGCTTTCTTT.

The V and J genes are TRBV5-1 and TRBJ1-3; no clear D. Trimming took 4 bases from V and 0 from J, leaving 11 bases between them. Germline lookup yields CDR1 SGHRS and CDR2 YFSETQ. This CDR3 has 15 residues. The CDR3 nucleotides read TGCGCCAGCAGCCCTGACGGACTCTCTGGAAACACCATATATTTT. Residues: CASSPDGLSGNTIYF.

The chain has TRBV5-1 and TRBJ1-1, with D possibly TRBD1 on 5 matching bases. Germline CDR1 SGHRS, CDR2 YFSETQ. The CDR3 has 13 residues. V was trimmed by 5 bases and J by 1 base, leaving 9 bases between them. CDR3 nucleotides: TGCGCCAGCAGAGGCAGGGAGAACACTGAAGCTTTCTTT. This codes for CASRGRENTEAFF.

The chain has TRBV15 and TRBJ1-1, with no clear D. Trimming left V 0 bases short and J 4 bases short, with 6 bases between. The CDR3 is 13 residues long. Germline V lookup: CDR1 LNHNV, CDR2 YYDKDF (reference sequence). DNA for the CDR3: TGTGCCACCAGCAGAGATCGTAGCACTGAAGCTTTCTTT. Translating it yields CATSRDRSTEAFF. The full variable domain, with the rest looked up from reference TRBV15 and TRBJ1-1, is DAMVIQNPRYQVTQFGKPVTLSCSQTLNHNVMYWYQQKSSQAPKLLFHYYDKDFNNEADTPDNFQSRRPNTSFCFLDIRSPGLGDTAMYLCATSRDRSTEAFFGQGTRLTVV.

The rearrangement joins TRBV9 to TRBJ2-1; D could derive from TRBD1 or TRBD2 (6 bases each). CDR1 is SGDLS and CDR2 is YYNGEE in the germline V gene. V lost 4 bases and J lost 9, with 23 bases in between. The CDR3 runs to 16 residues. Written as DNA, the CDR3 is TGTGCCAGCAGCCCCCAATCTGGGGGGCCGGTGGGTGAGCAGTTCTTC. It is translated as CASSPQSGGPVGEQFF.

The chain employs TRBV27 and TRBJ2-7; a possible D gene is TRBD1 (6 bases). CDR3 length equals 15 residues. The V gene's germline CDR1 is MNHEY and CDR2 SMNVEV (reference sequence). V was shortened by 4 bases and J by 1 base, with 14 bases between the two germline ends. The CDR3 region is CASSSLTDRSYEQYF. DNA for the CDR3: TGTGCCAGCAGTTCCCTCACCGACAGGTCCTACGAGCAGTACTTC.

This sequence joins TRBV4-1 and TRBJ2-1; D unresolved. V lost 0 bases, J lost 2 bases, and 8 bases lay in between. The CDR3 consists of 15 residues. Per the germline V gene, CDR1 is MGHRA and CDR2 is YSYEKL. The CDR3 bases are TGCGCCAGCAGCCAAGAAACTGCAACCTACAATGAGCAGTTCTTC. This translates into CASSQETATYNEQFF.

This clone was detected once. This chain uses TRBV2 with TRBJ2-7, with D hard to call. The CDR3 consists of 15 residues. The ends were cut back, 5 bases at V and 0 bases at J, with 14 bases in the middle. Germline loops: CDR1 SNHLY, CDR2 FYNNEI. The CDR3 is CASSPRGANSYEQYV. The DNA for the CDR3 is TGTGCCAGCAGTCCCCGTGGAGCGAACTCCTACGAGCAGTACGTC.

The chain carries TRBV5-1 and TRBJ2-1, with 7 bases matching TRBD1. V shed 6 bases, J shed 0 bases, and the junction held 3 bases outside the gene matches. There are 14 residues in the CDR3. Germline values: CDR1 SGHRS, CDR2 YFSETQ. CDR3 DNA sequence: TGCGCCAGCAATCGGGACAGCTCCTACAATGAGCAGTTCTTC. It is translated as CASNRDSSYNEQFF.